This TCR beta chain was observed in a study of blood T cells in healthy people across ages. Study outcomes and limitations: The authors considered diversity estimates from one million T cells to be underestimates.

Details on this clonotype: Its specificity is unknown.

Combining a sample-barcoded 5' primer with a J-beta primer mix, a second PCR ran for roughly 6 to 12 cycles. TCRdb re-called the 5' RACE reads with MiXCR, one entry per CDR3 protein. Of around 1,000,000 distinct CDR3 sequences detected, around 25% appear once; the ten largest clones hold 0.65% to 0.75%. Trimming shortened V by 3 bases and J by 7 bases, and 12 bases separated the two germline ends. The length of the CDR3 is 14 residues. CDR1 SNHLY and CDR2 FYNNEI come from the germline V gene. These data also formed part of another study, on T cells of mothers and their children. That publication notes: The study recruited a few healthy Caucasian mothers and their six children as donors.

This clonotype was obtained from a girl aged 2 to 9 in good health. This chain joins TRBV2 and TRBJ1-4, with D unclear. Sequencing was done on a sample of blood. CDR3 bases: TGTGCCAGCAGTGAGTTGGTCGGTTCTGAAAAACTGTTTTTT. Translating it yields CASSELVGSEKLFF.